The T cell receptor beta chain described here comes from a study of CD8 T cells in ankylosing spondylitis. General study points: Reportedly, significant enrichment of disease-linked clones occurred in matched ankylosing spondylitis synovial fluid. Both synovial fluid and blood in reactive arthritis had previously been reported to carry some motif variants. About 8 highly homologous variants made up a TCR beta motif, and this motif appeared characteristic of ankylosing spondylitis blood.

Per the germline V gene, CDR1 is MNHEY and CDR2 is SVGAGI. Trimming removed 4 bases from V and 2 bases from J; junction bases left unmatched: 1. This CDR3 comprises 14 residues. This clonotype was observed a few times. Antigen unknown. For TCR beta, libraries came from quantitative 5'-RACE with molecular barcodes. One entry per CDR3 protein, called by TCRdb with MiXCR from the 5' RACE reads. The sample includes 250,000 to 350,000 distinct CDR3 sequences, less than 25% of them seen just once. V usage is TRBV6-5 and J usage is TRBJ2-3; TRBD1 agrees at 9 bases. The receptor was derived from a female donor with ankylosing spondylitis or in good health (not recorded which). Sequenced input: blood, either unsorted or a sorted T cell fraction (not recorded which). The CDR3 DNA reads as TGTGCCAGCAGTTGGGACAGGGCCACAGATACGCAGTATTTT. This gives the protein CASSWDRATDTQYF.